These 14 T cell receptor beta chains were sequenced from one sample in a study of blood T cells in healthy people across ages. A sample-barcoded 5' primer and a J-beta primer mix were used in a second PCR of roughly 6 to 11 cycles. Via MiXCR, TCRdb re-called the 5' RACE reads, giving one row per CDR3 protein. The sample lists approximately 600,000 distinct CDR3 sequences, under 70% occurring once. Sequencing input: blood. Receptors originate from a man in his 60s in good health.

This clonotype was picked up a small number of times. The rearrangement joins TRBV6-5 to TRBJ2-3; D remains unclear. Trimming took 0 bases from V and 6 from J, leaving 7 bases between them. This CDR3 has 13 residues. In germline, CDR1 is MNHEY, CDR2 SVGAGI. The CDR3 spells CASSYSGWDTQYF. The DNA for the CDR3 is TGTGCCAGCAGTTACTCGGGGTGGGATACGCAGTATTTT.

The V and J genes are TRBV15 and TRBJ2-7, with 9 bases lining up with TRBD1. The CDR3 is 16 residues long. J was trimmed by 1 base and V by 2 bases; bases with no gene match: 6. Germline CDR1 and CDR2: LNHNV and YYDKDF (reference sequence). CDR3 DNA sequence: TGTGCCACCAGCAGATTACGGGGACAGGGTTCCTACGAGCAGTACTTC. Translating gives CATSRLRGQGSYEQYF.

This chain's CDR3 is CSAHRGAGADTQYF. CDR3 nucleotides: TGCAGTGCTCACCGGGGGGCCGGTGCAGATACGCAGTATTTT. The chain links TRBV20-1 to TRBJ2-3, with D possibly matching TRBD2 (7 bases). The V and J ends lost 5 bases and 4 bases respectively, with 16 bases between them. The CDR3 has 14 residues. CDR1 is DFQATT and CDR2 is SNEGSKA in the germline V gene (reference sequence).

This clonotype has only a few counts. This chain connects TRBV4-2 to TRBJ2-1, with TRBD2 matching over 11 bases. This CDR3 is built from 17 residues. Germline V gene sequence: CDR1 LGHNA, CDR2 YNFKEQ. The junction had 12 bases not matched to a gene; V was cut back by 4 bases and J by 7 bases. The CDR3, as DNA: TGTGCCAGCAGCCTATCCTACCTTAGCGGGGGGGATAATGAGCAGTTCTTC. It codes for CASSLSYLSGGDNEQFF.

The chain has TRBV28 and TRBJ2-7, with D possibly matching TRBD1 (5 bases). V gave up 3 bases and J gave up 3 bases, with 12 bases separating them. This CDR3 contains 14 residues. Germline V gene sequence: CDR1 MDHEN, CDR2 SYDVKM. The DNA of the CDR3 is TGTGCCAGCAGTTTGGTAGGGGTGGGCTACGAGCAGTACTTC. Translating it yields CASSLVGVGYEQYF.

The chain employs TRBV7-2 and TRBJ2-3; D gene unclear. Trimming stripped 5 bases from V and 4 bases from J, with 10 bases between. The CDR3 sequence is 13 residues long. The germline V gene encodes CDR1 SGHTA and CDR2 FQGNSA. CDR3 protein: CASSPPGPDTQYF. The CDR3 DNA reads TGTGCCAGCAGCCCCCCAGGACCAGATACGCAGTATTTT.

The chain recombines TRBV20-1 with TRBJ2-3, with 8 bases aligning to TRBD1. Germline lookup yields CDR1 DFQATT and CDR2 SNEGSKA (reference sequence). Trimming took 4 bases from V and 2 from J; bases not matched to a gene: 5. The CDR3 length is 14 residues. The CDR3 bases are TGCAGTGCTATGGGCCAGGGGGCCACAGATACGCAGTATTTT. This gives the protein CSAMGQGATDTQYF.

The rearrangement links TRBV2 to TRBJ2-5; D may be TRBD2 (5 bases). This CDR3 region has 15 residues. Deletions cut 2 bases from V and 5 bases from J, with 15 bases between. CDR1 and CDR2 from the germline V gene are SNHLY and FYNNEI. The CDR3 region has the DNA TGTGCCAGCAGTGAAAACGATAGGCCGGGGGAGACCCAGTACTTC. Its translation: CASSENDRPGETQYF.

This chain joins TRBV7-9 and TRBJ2-7; weak D call: TRBD1 (6 bases). V was trimmed by 5 bases and J by 0 bases, leaving 11 bases between them. Germline CDR1 reads SEHNR; CDR2 reads FQNEAQ (reference sequence). This CDR3 spans 14 amino acids. Here the CDR3 reads CASSAQGPSYEQYF. The DNA of the CDR3 is TGTGCCAGCAGCGCCCAGGGGCCCTCCTACGAGCAGTACTTC.

V and J are TRBV28 and TRBJ2-4; D is perhaps TRBD2 (5 bases). V lost 5 bases and J 0 bases, leaving 11 bases between the germline ends. Germline loops: CDR1 MDHEN, CDR2 SYDVKM. The CDR3 has 15 amino acids. The CDR3 loop is CASSESGLAKNIQYF. In nucleotides, the CDR3 is TGTGCCAGCAGTGAAAGCGGCTTAGCCAAAAACATTCAGTACTTC.

The chain uses TRBV7-9 and TRBJ2-7; D is ambiguous. The J call may be incorrect, as the DNA end agrees better with TRBJ2-5. Germline loops: CDR1 SEHNR, CDR2 FQNEAQ (reference sequence). The CDR3 totals 13 residues. The CDR3 coding sequence is TGTGCCAGCAGCTTAGGCTTTGCAGAGACCCAGTACTTC. Protein product: CASSLGFAETQYF.

This clonotype was observed many times. This chain connects TRBV15 to TRBJ2-5; D perhaps matches TRBD1 (6 bases). The CDR3 consists of 17 residues. V was pared by 2 bases and J by 11 bases, with 27 bases between. The V gene's germline CDR1 is LNHNV and CDR2 YYDKDF (reference sequence). In nucleotides, the CDR3 is TGTGCCACCAGCAGACCACAGGGAACGACAAGTCCAGTTCGGCAGTACTTC. Its protein is CATSRPQGTTSPVRQYF.

V gene TRBV2 combines with J gene TRBJ2-7; tentatively, D is TRBD1 or TRBD2 (5 bases each). Germline V gene data show CDR1 as SNHLY and CDR2 as FYNNEI. Trimming left V 7 bases short and J 7 bases short, with 20 bases between. This CDR3 region has 14 residues. Written as DNA, the CDR3 is TGTGCCAGCACACGGGGCCCCCCTTACAATGAGCAGTACTTC. Its translation: CASTRGPPYNEQYF.

The chain employs TRBV2 and TRBJ2-7; 7 positions match TRBD1. The J call is in doubt because the DNA end fits TRBJ2-4 better. Germline V gives CDR1 SNHLY, CDR2 FYNNEI. The CDR3 runs to 13 residues. CDR3 bases: TGTGCCAGACGGACAGGTTCGGGAAACATTCAGTACTTC. Protein product: CARRTGSGNIQYF.